These 14 T cell receptor beta chains were all obtained from the same sample, sequenced in a study of CXCR3-negative and CXCR3-positive naive CD8 T cells. Whole-study results and caveats: CXCR3-positive naive cells carried more hydrophobic TRB CDR3s than CXCR3-negative naive cells did.

It was by 5' RACE with UMI labels that the TRB cDNA libraries were prepared. TCRdb reprocessed the 5' RACE reads, keeping one entry per CDR3 protein, no DNA. The sample data list 55,000 to 70,000 distinct CDR3 sequences. No antigens are known for them. The sequencing input was naive CXCR3+ CD8+ T cells from blood. Subset noted: CD45RO-CCR7+CD27+CD95- naive CD8+ T cells expressing CXCR3 (TNR3+). Receptor source: a human donor in good health. Some clones in this sample may be carry-over from other donors' samples.

The chain recombines TRBV5-5 with TRBJ2-7; checking the TCRdb D call of TRBD1 is not possible without DNA. Germline-derived CDR1 and CDR2 are SGHKS and YYEKEE (reference sequence). The CDR3 loop spans 15 amino acids. The CDR3 loop reads CASSLGTGGGYEQYF.

V and J are TRBV12-3 or TRBV12-4 and TRBJ2-7. This CDR3 has 15 amino acids. CDR3 amino acids: CASSFSRRASYEQYF.

This sequence joins TRBV7-2 and TRBJ2-3; there is no DNA to check the TCRdb D call of TRBD1. Per the germline V gene, CDR1 is SGHTA and CDR2 is FQGNSA. The CDR3 covers 14 residues. The CDR3 spells CASSLLGGRDTQYF.

The chain employs TRBV10-3 and TRBJ1-1; TCRdb's D gene call, TRBD1, goes unchecked for lack of DNA. This CDR3 has 15 residues. Per germline, CDR1 ENHRY and CDR2 SYGVKD. The CDR3 sequence: CAISVDEGARTEAFF.

The chain joins TRBV6-2 or TRBV6-3 to TRBJ2-1; TCRdb outputs TRBD1, but without DNA this stays unchecked. Germline V gene lookup returns CDR1 MNHEY and CDR2 SVGEGT. The length of the CDR3 is 14 residues. CDR3 loop: CASSSPLLAYEQFF.

CDR3 loop: CASGDGGVDEQYF. The V gene is TRBV11-3, the J gene TRBJ2-7; TCRdb's D call of TRBD1 is untestable without DNA. Germline V lookup: CDR1 SGHNT, CDR2 YENEEA. This CDR3 has 13 amino acids.

The chain is built from TRBV3-1 and TRBJ2-7; the TCRdb D gene call, TRBD1, has no DNA to confirm it. The CDR3 sequence is 14 residues long. Germline V gene lookup returns CDR1 LGHDT and CDR2 YNNKEL (reference sequence). The CDR3 loop is CASSQGADSYEQYF.

CDR3 loop: CASSFPPEGYTF. The J gene is TRBJ1-2, the V gene TRBV28. Per germline, CDR1 MDHEN and CDR2 SYDVKM. This CDR3 is built from 12 residues.

The rearrangement uses TRBV28 and TRBJ2-5; TCRdb names TRBD2, which stays unverified in the absence of DNA. The germline V gene encodes CDR1 MDHEN and CDR2 SYDVKM. The CDR3 extends over 15 amino acids. The CDR3 here is CASSSSAENQETQYF.

The rearrangement uses TRBV29-1 and TRBJ1-1. Germline V CDR1 and CDR2: SQVTM, ANQGSEA. This CDR3 spans 12 amino acids. The CDR3 loop reads CSVVGPRAEAFF.

This chain connects TRBV27 to TRBJ2-1. CDR1 is MNHEY and CDR2 is SMNVEV in the germline V gene (reference sequence). The CDR3 sequence is 13 residues long. The CDR3 here is CASSLGQSNEQFF.

CDR3 sequence reads: CASSFVRRGSYEQYF. This chain connects TRBV28 to TRBJ2-7. Germline lookup yields CDR1 MDHEN and CDR2 SYDVKM. CDR3 length: 15 residues. The full variable domain, rest sourced from reference TRBV28 and TRBJ2-7, is DVKVTQSSRYLVKRTGEKVFLECVQDMDHENMFWYRQDPGLGLRLIYFSYDVKMKEKGDIPEGYSVSREKKERFSLILESASTNQTSMYLCASSFVRRGSYEQYFGPGTRLTVT.

This chain joins TRBV7-6 and TRBJ1-1; TCRdb lists TRBD1, though no DNA is available to test this call. Germline loops: CDR1 SGHVS, CDR2 FNYEAQ. This CDR3 has 14 residues. CDR3 amino acids: CASSLISGEEEAFF.

The V call is TRBV28, the J call TRBJ2-1. The CDR3 has 12 amino acids. Germline-derived CDR1 and CDR2 are MDHEN and SYDVKM. The CDR3 reads CASNRWGNEQFF.